This T cell receptor (beta chain) was obtained from a study of T cell responses to AZD1222 COVID-19 vaccine. Whole-study findings and limits: The study reported that nearly half of spike-specific TCRs target unmutated variant regions. Sampling captured repertoires only after the peak T cell response.

The CDR3 contains 14 residues. J gave up 5 bases and V 4 bases, and 7 bases lay outside the gene matches. The germline V gene encodes CDR1 SGHRS and CDR2 YFSETQ. Details on this clone: Its target is not known.

Only in-frame clones appear in the TCRdb table, and some are missing; sequencing was by immunoSEQ multiplex PCR. The sample includes roughly 100,000 clones, around 86% seen only once; the top ten take around 5%. Sequencing used peripheral blood, obtained on day 0 of AZD1222 vaccination. V usage is TRBV5-1 and J usage is TRBJ1-1; 8 positions agree with TRBD1. This TCR derives from an adult in good health. The CDR3 here is CASSQGQGGTEAFF. CDR3 sequence (DNA): TGCGCCAGCAGCCAAGGACAGGGAGGGACTGAAGCTTTCTTT. The full variable domain, with the rest looked up from reference TRBV5-1 and TRBJ1-1, is KAGVTQTPRYLIKTRGQQVTLSCSPISGHRSVSWYQQTPGQGLQFLFEYFSETQRNKGNFPGRFSGRQFSNSRSEMNVSTLELGDSALYLCASSQGQGGTEAFFGQGTRLTVV.